The TCR beta chain described here comes from a study of cytomegalovirus exposure and HLA in healthy donors. Study results and caveats: Some V segments, including TRBV6-2 and TRBV6-3, were excluded as indistinguishable.

As regards this clone: The antigen is undetermined.

A multiplex PCR was run with 60 Vbeta primers and 13 Jbeta primers. Some clones are missing from TCRdb's copy, which holds only in-frame ones; the method was immunoSEQ multiplex PCR. There are under 200,000 clones in the sample, with 2.1% held by the top ten. The CDR3 is 15 amino acids. Germline V lookup: CDR1 MNHEY, CDR2 SVGAGI. J lost 5 bases, V lost 5 bases, and 7 bases had no gene match. The chain joins TRBV6-5 to TRBJ2-1; TRBD2 matches at 9 bases. The specimen sequenced was PBMCs. This TCR came from a young man in good health and CMV-seronegative. CDR3 sequence reads: CASSPSGRLDNEQFF. DNA of the CDR3: TGTGCCAGCAGTCCCAGCGGGAGGCTTGACAATGAGCAGTTCTTC.